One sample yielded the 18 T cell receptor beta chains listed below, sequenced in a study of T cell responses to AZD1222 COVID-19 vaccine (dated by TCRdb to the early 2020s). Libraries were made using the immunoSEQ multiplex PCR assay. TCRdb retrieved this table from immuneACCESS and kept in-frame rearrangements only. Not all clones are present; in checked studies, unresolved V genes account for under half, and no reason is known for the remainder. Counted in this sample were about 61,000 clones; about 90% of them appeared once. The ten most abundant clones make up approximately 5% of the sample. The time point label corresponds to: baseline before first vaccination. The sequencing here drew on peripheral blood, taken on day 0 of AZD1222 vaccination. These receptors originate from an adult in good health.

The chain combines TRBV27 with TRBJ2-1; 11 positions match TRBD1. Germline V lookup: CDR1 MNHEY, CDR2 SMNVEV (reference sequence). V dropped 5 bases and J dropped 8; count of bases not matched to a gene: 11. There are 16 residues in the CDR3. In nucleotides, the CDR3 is TGTGCCAGCAGTGGCCGGACAGGGGGCATCCTCGATGAGCAGTTCTTC. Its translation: CASSGRTGGILDEQFF.

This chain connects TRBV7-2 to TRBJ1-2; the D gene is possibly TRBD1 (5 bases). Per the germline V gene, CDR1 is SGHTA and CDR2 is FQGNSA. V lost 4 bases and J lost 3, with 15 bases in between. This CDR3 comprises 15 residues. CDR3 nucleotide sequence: TGTGCCAGCAGCTCAACCGGGGACGGTTACTATGGCTACACCTTC. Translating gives CASSSTGDGYYGYTF.

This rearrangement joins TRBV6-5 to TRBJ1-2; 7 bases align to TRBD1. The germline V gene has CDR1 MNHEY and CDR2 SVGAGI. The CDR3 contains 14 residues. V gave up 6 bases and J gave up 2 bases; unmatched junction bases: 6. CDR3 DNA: TGTGCCAGCAGGGGCCCGGGACAGAACTATGGCTACACCTTC. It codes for CASRGPGQNYGYTF.

The CDR3 region is CASSPSGGRTDTQYF. CDR3 in DNA: TGTGCCAGCAGCCCTAGCGGGGGTCGCACAGATACGCAGTATTTT. V is TRBV5-4 and J is TRBJ2-3; 10 nucleotides match TRBD2. Germline V gene sequence: CDR1 SGHNT, CDR2 YYREEE (reference sequence). This CDR3 is built from 15 residues. The V and J ends lost 4 bases and 1 base, in that order; junction bases with no gene match: 3.

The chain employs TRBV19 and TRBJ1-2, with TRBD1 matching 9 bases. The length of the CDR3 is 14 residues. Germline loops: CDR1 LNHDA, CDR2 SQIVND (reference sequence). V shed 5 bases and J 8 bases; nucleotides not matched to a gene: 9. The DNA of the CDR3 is TGTGCCAGTAGTTTACCGGGACAGGGTTGGGGCTACACCTTC. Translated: CASSLPGQGWGYTF.

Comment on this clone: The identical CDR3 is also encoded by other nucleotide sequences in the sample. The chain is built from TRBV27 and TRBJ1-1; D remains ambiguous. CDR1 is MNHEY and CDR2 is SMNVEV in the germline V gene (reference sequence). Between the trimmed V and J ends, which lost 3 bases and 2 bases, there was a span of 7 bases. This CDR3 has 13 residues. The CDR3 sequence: CASSFSRNTEAFF. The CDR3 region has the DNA TGTGCCAGCAGTTTTTCAAGAAACACTGAAGCTTTCTTT.

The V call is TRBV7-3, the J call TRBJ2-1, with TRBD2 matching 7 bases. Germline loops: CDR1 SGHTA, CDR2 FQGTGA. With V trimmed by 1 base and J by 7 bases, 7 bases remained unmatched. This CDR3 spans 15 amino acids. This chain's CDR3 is CASSLNPGGINEQFF. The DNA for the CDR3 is TGTGCCAGCAGCTTAAACCCCGGGGGGATAAATGAGCAGTTCTTC. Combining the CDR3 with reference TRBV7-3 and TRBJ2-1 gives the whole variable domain GAGVSQTPSNKVTEKGKYVELRCDPISGHTALYWYRQSLGQGPEFLIYFQGTGAADDSGLPNDRFFAVRPEGSVSTLKIQRTERGDSAVYLCASSLNPGGINEQFFGPGTRLTVL.

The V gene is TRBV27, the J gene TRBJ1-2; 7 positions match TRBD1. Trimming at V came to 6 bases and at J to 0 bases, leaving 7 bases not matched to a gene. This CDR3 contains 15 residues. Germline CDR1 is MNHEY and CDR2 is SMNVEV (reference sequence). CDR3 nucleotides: TGTGCCAGCAGGGGCTCGGGACAGACTAACTATGGCTACACCTTC. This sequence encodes CASRGSGQTNYGYTF.

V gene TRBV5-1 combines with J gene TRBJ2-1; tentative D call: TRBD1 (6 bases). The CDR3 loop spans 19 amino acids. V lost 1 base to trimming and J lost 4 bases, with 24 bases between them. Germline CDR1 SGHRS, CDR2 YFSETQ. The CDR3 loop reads CASSLPPGAQGLGYNEQFF. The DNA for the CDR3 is TGCGCCAGCAGCTTGCCTCCAGGGGCGCAGGGGCTCGGGTACAATGAGCAGTTCTTC.

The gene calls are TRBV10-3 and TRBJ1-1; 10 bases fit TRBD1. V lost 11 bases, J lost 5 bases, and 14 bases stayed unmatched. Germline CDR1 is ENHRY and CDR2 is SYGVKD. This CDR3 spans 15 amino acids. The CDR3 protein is CASSPGTGVVTEAFF. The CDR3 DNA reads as TGTGCCTCTAGTCCCGGGACAGGGGTGGTTACTGAAGCTTTCTTT.

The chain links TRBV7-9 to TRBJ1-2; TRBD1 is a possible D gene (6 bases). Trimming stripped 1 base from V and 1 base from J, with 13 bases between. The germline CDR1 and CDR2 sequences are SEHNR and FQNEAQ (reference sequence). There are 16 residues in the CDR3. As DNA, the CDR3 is TGTGCCAGCAGCTTAGTATCCAGGGGCCGTAACTATGGCTACACCTTC. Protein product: CASSLVSRGRNYGYTF.

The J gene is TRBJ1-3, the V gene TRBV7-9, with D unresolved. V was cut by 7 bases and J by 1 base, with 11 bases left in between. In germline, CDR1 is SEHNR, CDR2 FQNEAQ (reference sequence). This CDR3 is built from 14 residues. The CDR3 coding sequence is TGTGCCAGCATCCCCCCGAGTTCTGGAAACACCATATATTTT. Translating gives CASIPPSSGNTIYF.

CDR3 bases: TGCGCCAGCAGCTACCAACAGGGTTCCGGGGAGCTGTTTTTT. It is translated as CASSYQQGSGELFF. V is TRBV5-1 and J is TRBJ2-2; possibly TRBD1 for D (6 bases). Germline CDR1 is SGHRS and CDR2 is YFSETQ. Trimming pared 3 bases from V and 6 bases from J, leaving 12 bases between. The CDR3 runs to 14 residues. Supplemented by reference TRBV5-1 and TRBJ2-2, the full variable domain reads KAGVTQTPRYLIKTRGQQVTLSCSPISGHRSVSWYQQTPGQGLQFLFEYFSETQRNKGNFPGRFSGRQFSNSRSEMNVSTLELGDSALYLCASSYQQGSGELFFGEGSRLTVL.

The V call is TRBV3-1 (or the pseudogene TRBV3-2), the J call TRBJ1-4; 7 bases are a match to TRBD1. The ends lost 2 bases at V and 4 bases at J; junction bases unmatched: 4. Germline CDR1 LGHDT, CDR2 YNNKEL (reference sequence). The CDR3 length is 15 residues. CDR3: CASSQRGQINEKLFF. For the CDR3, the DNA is TGTGCCAGCAGCCAAAGGGGACAGATTAATGAAAAACTGTTTTTT.

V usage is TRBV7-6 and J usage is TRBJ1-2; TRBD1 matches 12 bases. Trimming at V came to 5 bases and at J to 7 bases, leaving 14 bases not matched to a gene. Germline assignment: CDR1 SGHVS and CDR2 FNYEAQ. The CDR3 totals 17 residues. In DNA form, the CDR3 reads TGTGCCAGCAGCCCCCAGACGGGACAGGGGGCGCATATTGGCTACACCTTC. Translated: CASSPQTGQGAHIGYTF.

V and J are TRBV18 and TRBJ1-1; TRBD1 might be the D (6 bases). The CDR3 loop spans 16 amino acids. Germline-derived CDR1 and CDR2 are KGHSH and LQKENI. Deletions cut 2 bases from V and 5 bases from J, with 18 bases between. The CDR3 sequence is CASSPMSGARSTEAFF. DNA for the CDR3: TGTGCCAGCTCACCAATGTCGGGGGCGAGGAGTACTGAAGCTTTCTTT.

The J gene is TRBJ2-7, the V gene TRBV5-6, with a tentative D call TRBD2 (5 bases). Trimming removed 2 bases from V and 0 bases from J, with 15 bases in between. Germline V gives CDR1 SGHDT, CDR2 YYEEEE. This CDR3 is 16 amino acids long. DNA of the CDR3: TGTGCCAGCAGCTTAGCCGGGGTGGGCCCCTCCTACGAGCAGTACTTC. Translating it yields CASSLAGVGPSYEQYF.

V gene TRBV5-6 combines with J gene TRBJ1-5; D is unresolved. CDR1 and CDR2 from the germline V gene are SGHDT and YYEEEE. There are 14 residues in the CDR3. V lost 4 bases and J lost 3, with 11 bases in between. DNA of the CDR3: TGTGCCAGCAGCGTGAGACTAAACAATCAGCCCCAGCATTTT. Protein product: CASSVRLNNQPQHF.